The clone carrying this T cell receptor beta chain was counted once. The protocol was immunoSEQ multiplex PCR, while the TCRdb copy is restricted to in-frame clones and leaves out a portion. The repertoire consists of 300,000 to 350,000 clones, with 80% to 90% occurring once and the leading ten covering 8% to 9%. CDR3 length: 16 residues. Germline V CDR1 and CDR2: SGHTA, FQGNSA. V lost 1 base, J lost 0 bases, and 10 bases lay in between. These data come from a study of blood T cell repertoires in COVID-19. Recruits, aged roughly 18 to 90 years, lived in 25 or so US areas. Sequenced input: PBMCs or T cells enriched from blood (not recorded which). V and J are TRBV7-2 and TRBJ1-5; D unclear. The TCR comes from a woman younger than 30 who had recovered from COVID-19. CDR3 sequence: CASSLGATDSNQPQHF. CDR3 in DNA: TGTGCCAGCAGCTTAGGGGCCACCGATAGCAATCAGCCCCAGCATTTT.